The clone carrying this T cell receptor (beta chain) was seen a few times. Its antigen is undetermined. With 2 bases removed from V and 6 bases from J, the gap between germline ends came to 12 bases. Germline V gene sequence: CDR1 SGHKS, CDR2 YYEKEE (reference sequence). CDR3 length: 13 residues. These data originate in a study of T-cell memory formation after mild COVID-19. Study-wide points: The appearance of some responding clones in pre-infection memory suggested that cross-reactive memory joined. SARS-CoV-2 specificity of second-wave clones peaking day 37 was unconfirmed.

Barcoded TCR alpha and TCR beta cDNA libraries with UMIs came from 5'RACE using constant-segment primers. TCRdb independently ran MiXCR on the 5' RACE reads; one entry per CDR3 protein. The data contain 140,000 to 150,000 distinct CDR3 sequences, 25% of them singletons. This chain joins TRBV5-5 and TRBJ2-7; D uncertain. The sequenced sample was PBMCs or a T cell subset sorted from them (not recorded which). This clonotype was sampled from an adult woman who had mild COVID-19 (a few samples of this study predate the infection). Cell type and time point are not known. The CDR3 DNA follows: TGTGCCAGCAGCTTTAGTAGGTTTAGCGAGCAGTACTTC. Protein: CASSFSRFSEQYF.